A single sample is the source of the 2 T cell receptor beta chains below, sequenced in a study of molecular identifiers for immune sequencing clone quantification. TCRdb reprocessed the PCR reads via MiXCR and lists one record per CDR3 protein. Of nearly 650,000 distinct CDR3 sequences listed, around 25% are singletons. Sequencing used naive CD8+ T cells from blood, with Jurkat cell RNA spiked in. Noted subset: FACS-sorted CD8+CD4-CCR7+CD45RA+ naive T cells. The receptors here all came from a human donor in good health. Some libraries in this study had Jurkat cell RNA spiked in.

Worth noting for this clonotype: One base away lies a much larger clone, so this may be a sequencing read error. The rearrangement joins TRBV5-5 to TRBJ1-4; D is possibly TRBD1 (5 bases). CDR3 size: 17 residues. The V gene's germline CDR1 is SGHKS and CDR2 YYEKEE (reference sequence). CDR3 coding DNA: TGTGCCAGCAGCTTGGCCCAGTCAGGGCCCAATAATGAAATACTGTTTTTT. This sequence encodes CASSLAQSGPNNEILFF.

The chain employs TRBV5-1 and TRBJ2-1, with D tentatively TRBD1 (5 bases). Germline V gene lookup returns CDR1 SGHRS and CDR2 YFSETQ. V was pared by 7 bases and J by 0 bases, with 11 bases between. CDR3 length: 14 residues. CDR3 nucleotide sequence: TGCGCCAGCGCACCAGGGCCCTCCTACAATGAGCAGTTCTTC. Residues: CASAPGPSYNEQFF. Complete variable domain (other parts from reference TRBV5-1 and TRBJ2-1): KAGVTQTPRYLIKTRGQQVTLSCSPISGHRSVSWYQQTPGQGLQFLFEYFSETQRNKGNFPGRFSGRQFSNSRSEMNVSTLELGDSALYLCASAPGPSYNEQFFGPGTRLTVL.